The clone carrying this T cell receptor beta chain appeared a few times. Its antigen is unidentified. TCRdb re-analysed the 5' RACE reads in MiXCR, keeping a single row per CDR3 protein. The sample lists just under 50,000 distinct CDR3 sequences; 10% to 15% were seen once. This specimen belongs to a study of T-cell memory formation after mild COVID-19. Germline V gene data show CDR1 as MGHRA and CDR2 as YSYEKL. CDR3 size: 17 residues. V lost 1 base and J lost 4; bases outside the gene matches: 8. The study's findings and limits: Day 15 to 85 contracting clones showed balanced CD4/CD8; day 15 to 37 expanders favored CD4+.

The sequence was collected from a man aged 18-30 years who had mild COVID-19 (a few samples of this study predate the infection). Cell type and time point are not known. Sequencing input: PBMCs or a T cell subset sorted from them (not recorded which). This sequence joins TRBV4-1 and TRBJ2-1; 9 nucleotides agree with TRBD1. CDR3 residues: CASSQVVGTGIYNEQFF. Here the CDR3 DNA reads TGCGCCAGCAGCCAAGTAGTGGGGACAGGGATATACAATGAGCAGTTCTTC.